This T cell receptor (beta chain) was captured by sequencing in a study of cytomegalovirus exposure and HLA in healthy donors. Study-level background: Earlier sequencing of about 179 million T cells yielded 100 million to 140 million unique TCR beta sequences. Findings and caveats of the study: Association of around 17,000 TCR beta sequences with HLA alleles was found at 0.05 false discovery rate in a later analysis.

The CDR3 is made up of 17 amino acids. Trimming took 5 bases from V and 5 from J; bases not matched to a gene: 15. Germline V CDR1 and CDR2: SEHNR, FQNEAQ (reference sequence). This clone showed up just once. Antigen: not known. In the PCR, 60 Vbeta and 13 Jbeta primers were used. Using immunoSEQ multiplex PCR, the repertoire was profiled, and TCRdb retains in-frame clones only, with some absent. Found here are 50,000 to 60,000 clones, about four fifths of them singletons; the top ten hold 1.4%. The chain uses TRBV7-9 and TRBJ2-7; 10 positions match TRBD1. The source material was PBMCs. The clonotype comes from a female donor in good health and CMV-seronegative. Here the CDR3 DNA reads TGTGCCAGCAGCATCAGATCCCGGGACAGGGGATTCGACGAGCAGTACTTC. This gives the protein CASSIRSRDRGFDEQYF.